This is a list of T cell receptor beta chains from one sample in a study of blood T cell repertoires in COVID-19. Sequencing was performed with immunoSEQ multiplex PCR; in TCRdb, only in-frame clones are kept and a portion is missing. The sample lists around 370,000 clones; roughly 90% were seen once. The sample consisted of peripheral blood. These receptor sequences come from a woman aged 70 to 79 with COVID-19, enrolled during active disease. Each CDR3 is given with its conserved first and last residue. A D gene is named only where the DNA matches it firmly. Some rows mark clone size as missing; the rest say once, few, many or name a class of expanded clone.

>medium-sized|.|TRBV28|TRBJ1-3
TGTGCCAGCAGTTTAGTATCTGGAAACACCATATATTTT
CASSLVSGNTIYF
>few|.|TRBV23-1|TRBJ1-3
TGCGCCAGCAGTCAACCGAACAGGGCACCCTCTGGAAACACCATATATTTT
CASSQPNRAPSGNTIYF
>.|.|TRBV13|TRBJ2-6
TGTGCCAGCAGCTTAGTTATTTCTGGGGCCAACGTCCTGACTTTC
CASSLVISGANVLTF
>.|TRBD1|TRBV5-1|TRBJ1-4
TGCGCCAGCAGCCAACCGGGGGGGACAGGGACCCGGGCGGGAAAACTGTTTTTT
CASSQPGGTGTRAGKLFF
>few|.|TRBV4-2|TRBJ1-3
TGTGCCAGCAGCCGGGAGGAGGGGTTCTCTGGAAACACCATATATTTT
CASSREEGFSGNTIYF
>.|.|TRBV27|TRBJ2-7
TGTGCCAGCACCCCCGGCGGCGGGTACGTCTACGAGCAGTACTTC
CASTPGGGYVYEQYF
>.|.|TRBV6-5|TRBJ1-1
TGTGCCAGCAACGTATTCCCAGTCATGGACACTGAAGCTTTCTTT
CASNVFPVMDTEAFF
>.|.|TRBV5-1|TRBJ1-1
TGCGCCAGCAGCTTGGAGGCGGCGGTGAACACTGAAGCTTTCTTT
CASSLEAAVNTEAFF
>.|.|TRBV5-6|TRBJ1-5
TGTGCCAGCAGCCCTGGACAAAGCAATCAGCCCCAGCATTTT
CASSPGQSNQPQHF
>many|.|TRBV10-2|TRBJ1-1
TGCGCCAGCACGGTGAACACTGAAGCTTTCTTT
CASTVNTEAFF
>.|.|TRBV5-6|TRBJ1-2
TGTGCCAGCAGCGCCACAGGGTACGGCTACACCTTC
CASSATGYGYTF
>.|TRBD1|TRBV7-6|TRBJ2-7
TGTGCCAGCAGCTCCGCCGACAGGGGGCCTTACGAGCAGTACTTC
CASSSADRGPYEQYF
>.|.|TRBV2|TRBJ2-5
TGTGCCAGCAGTGACTCCCAAGGGGTGGCCCAGTACTTC
CASSDSQGVAQYF
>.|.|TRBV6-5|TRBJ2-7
TGTGCCAGCAGGAAACTAGCAGGCTACGAGCAGTACTTC
CASRKLAGYEQYF
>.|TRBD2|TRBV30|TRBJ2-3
TGTGCCGGAGGCCTAGCGGGGGGGGCAGATACGCAGTATTTT
CAGGLAGGADTQYF
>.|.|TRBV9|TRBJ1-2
TGTGCCAGCAGCAGTACTACAAACTATGGCTACACCTTC
CASSSTTNYGYTF
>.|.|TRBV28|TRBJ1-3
TGTGCCAGCACCGATCCCGGGGGGCCAGGAAACACCATATATTTT
CASTDPGGPGNTIYF
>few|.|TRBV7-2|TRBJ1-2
TGTGCCAGCAGCTCGCGCACCAACTATGGCTACACCTTC
CASSSRTNYGYTF
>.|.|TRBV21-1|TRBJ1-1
TGTGCCAGCAGCAGCCGGGACAGGGAAGCCCCTGAAGCTTTCTTT
CASSSRDREAPEAFF
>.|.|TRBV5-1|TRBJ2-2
TGCGCCAGCAGCTTGGACCAGGTTAACACCGGGGAGCTGTTTTTT
CASSLDQVNTGELFF
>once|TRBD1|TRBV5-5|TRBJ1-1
TGTGCCAGCAGCGCCCCGGACAGGGGCACTGAAGCTTTCTTT
CASSAPDRGTEAFF
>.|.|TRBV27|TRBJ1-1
TGTGCCAGCCCACTAAAAGAAGCTTTCTTT
CASPLKEAFF
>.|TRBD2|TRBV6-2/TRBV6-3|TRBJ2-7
TGTGCCAGCAGTTACTCGCGAGGGAGGGGTCAACTCTACGAGCAGTACTTC
CASSYSRGRGQLYEQYF
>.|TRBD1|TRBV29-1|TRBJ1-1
TGCAGCGCGCCGGGACAGAGCAACACTGAAGCTTTCTTT
CSAPGQSNTEAFF
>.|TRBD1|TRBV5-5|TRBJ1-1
TGTGCCAGCAGCATCACAGGGGAAACTGAAGCTTTCTTT
CASSITGETEAFF
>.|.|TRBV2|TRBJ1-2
TGTGCCAGCAGTGACAGGGCTGTCATCTATGGCTACACCTTC
CASSDRAVIYGYTF
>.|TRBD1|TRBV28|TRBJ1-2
TGTGCCAGCAGTCAGGGACAGGGTCGAGGCTACACCTTC
CASSQGQGRGYTF
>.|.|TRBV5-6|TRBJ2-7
TGTGCCAGCAGCTTGGCTCGGACAGTCTTTTTGGGCGAGCAGTACTTC
CASSLARTVFLGEQYF
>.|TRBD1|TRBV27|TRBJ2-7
TGTGCCAGCAGTTTATCTACAGGACAGGGAGCTGTCCGCGAGCAGTACTTC
CASSLSTGQGAVREQYF
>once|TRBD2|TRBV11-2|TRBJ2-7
TGTGCCAGCAGCTTGGGGGGGACCTACGAGCAGTACTTC
CASSLGGTYEQYF
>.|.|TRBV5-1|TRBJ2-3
TGCGCCAGCAGAAGGGAGGGCCAGGGGGATACGCAGTATTTT
CASRREGQGDTQYF
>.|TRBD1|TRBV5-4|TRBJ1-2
TGTGCCAGCAGCCCCAGGACAGGGCCGGGAGGCTACACCTTC
CASSPRTGPGGYTF
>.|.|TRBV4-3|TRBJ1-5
TGCGCCAGCAGCCAAGACTTTGGGCAGAACCAGCATTTT
CASSQDFGQNQHF
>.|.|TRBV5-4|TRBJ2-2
TGTGCCAGCAGTAGTCCGCAGGGGAACACCGGGGAGCTGTTTTTT
CASSSPQGNTGELFF
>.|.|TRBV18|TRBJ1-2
TGTGCCAGCTCACCAATACAGGGAGATGGCTACACCTTC
CASSPIQGDGYTF
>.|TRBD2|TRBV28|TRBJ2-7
TGTGCCAGCAGTTTCAGTAGCGGGGGGACCTACGAGCAGTACTTC
CASSFSSGGTYEQYF
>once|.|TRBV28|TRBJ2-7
TGTGCCAGCAGTTTCGGGTACGAGCAGTACTTC
CASSFGYEQYF
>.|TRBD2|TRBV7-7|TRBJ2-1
TGTGCCAGCAGCAAGGGACTAGCGGGCGGTAACAATGAGCAGTTCTTC
CASSKGLAGGNNEQFF
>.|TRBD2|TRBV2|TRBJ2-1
TGTGCCAGCAGTCTGACTAGCGGGGGACCTAATGAGCAGTTCTTC
CASSLTSGGPNEQFF
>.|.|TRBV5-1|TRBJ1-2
TGCGCCAGCAGCCTGTACTGGGGCAGCCACTATGGCTACACCTTC
CASSLYWGSHYGYTF
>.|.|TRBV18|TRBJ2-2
TGTGCCAGCTCCCCGGGACACCCGAACACCGGGGAGCTGTTTTTT
CASSPGHPNTGELFF
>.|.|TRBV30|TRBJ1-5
TGTGCCTGGAGTGTACCCGAGACACGATATAGCAATCAGCCCCAGCATTTT
CAWSVPETRYSNQPQHF
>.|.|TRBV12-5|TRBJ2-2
TGTGCTAGTGGTAATAGTAACACCGGGGAGCTGTTTTTT
CASGNSNTGELFF
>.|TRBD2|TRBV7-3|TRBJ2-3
TGTGCCAGCAGCCCCGAGGGGAGCGGGGGGTTGGAGGCGCAGTATTTT
CASSPEGSGGLEAQYF
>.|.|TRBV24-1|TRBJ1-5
TGTGCCACCGGGGGCGGGGGCAGTCAGCCCCAGCATTTT
CATGGGGSQPQHF
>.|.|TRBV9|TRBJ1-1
TGTGCCAGCAGCGTTTCCCAGGGCCGCGCTTTCTTT
CASSVSQGRAFF
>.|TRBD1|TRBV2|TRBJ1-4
TGTGCCAGCAGTGTCGGACAGGGAGGAGGAAAACTGTTTTTT
CASSVGQGGGKLFF
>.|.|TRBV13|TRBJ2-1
TGTGCCAGCAGCTTCGCAGGGTTGGATGAGCAGTTCTTC
CASSFAGLDEQFF
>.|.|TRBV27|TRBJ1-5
TGTGCCAGCCTCCCGAGGGGCGGGGGGAATCAGCCCCAGCATTTT
CASLPRGGGNQPQHF
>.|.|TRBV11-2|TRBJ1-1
TGTGCCAGCAGCTTAGAGGGTGGGCTTGGCGCTGAAGCTTTCTTT
CASSLEGGLGAEAFF
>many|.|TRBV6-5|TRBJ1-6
TGTGCCAGCAGTTACTCGATCCCAAGGGGGCCCCTCCACTTT
CASSYSIPRGPLHF
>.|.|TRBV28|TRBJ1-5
TGTGCCACCCGGGGAGGACCAAATAGCAATCAGCCCCAGCATTTT
CATRGGPNSNQPQHF
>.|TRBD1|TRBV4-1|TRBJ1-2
TGCGCCAGCAGCCAACCTCGACAGGGGGTTAACTATGGCTACACCTTC
CASSQPRQGVNYGYTF
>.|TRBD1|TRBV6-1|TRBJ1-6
TGTGCCAGCAGTGCCCCGGACAGGGGGGGGAATTCACCCCTCCACTTT
CASSAPDRGGNSPLHF
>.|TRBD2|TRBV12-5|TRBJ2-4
TGTGCTAGTGGTTTGGTCTTAGCGGGGGGGCCCCAAAGGAACATTCAGTACTTC
CASGLVLAGGPQRNIQYF
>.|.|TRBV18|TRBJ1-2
TGTGCCAGCTCACCTTTAGGGGTGGACTATGGCTACACCTTC
CASSPLGVDYGYTF
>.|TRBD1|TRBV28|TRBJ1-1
TGTGCCAGCAGTGCACAGGGGGTTGGGACTGAAGCTTTCTTT
CASSAQGVGTEAFF
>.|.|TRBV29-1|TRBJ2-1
TGCAGCGTCCATTCCCGGGACATAGGCAATGAGCAGTTCTTC
CSVHSRDIGNEQFF
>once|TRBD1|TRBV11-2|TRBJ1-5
TGTGCCAGCAGCCCGGACAGGGTCACTCTATCCTTT
CASSPDRVTLSF
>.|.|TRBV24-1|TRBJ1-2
TGTGCCACCAGTGATTTAGGAGAGGCTGGCTACACCTTC
CATSDLGEAGYTF